These T cell receptor beta chains were read from a single sample in a study of blood T cell repertoires in COVID-19. Assay used: immunoSEQ multiplex PCR; TCRdb lists only in-frame clones, some missing. This table holds 35,000 to 45,000 clones, 80% found once. The specimen was peripheral blood. All receptors derive from a man between 65 and 85 years old with acute or convalescent COVID-19. Each CDR3 is given with its conserved first and last residue. The D gene is left open where the match is weak. Clone sizes are given selectively: once, few, many, or a class where the clone is expanded.

v_call	j_call	d_call	clone_size	cdr3_aa	cdr3_nt
TRBV3-1/TRBV3-2	TRBJ1-2	.	.	CASSLYGGDGYGYTF	TGTGCCAGCAGCCTCTACGGGGGGGACGGCTATGGCTACACCTTC
TRBV4-3	TRBJ2-1	TRBD2	.	CASSPNRGGRYNEQFF	TGCGCCAGCAGCCCTAATCGGGGGGGAAGGTACAATGAGCAGTTCTTC
TRBV5-5	TRBJ1-4	TRBD1	.	CASSLRTGGREKLFF	TGTGCCAGCAGCTTGAGGACAGGGGGCAGAGAAAAACTGTTTTTT
TRBV28	TRBJ1-3	.	.	CATHSGNTIYF	TGTGCCACCCACTCTGGAAACACCATATATTTT
TRBV5-1	TRBJ1-2	TRBD1	.	CASSWTGYGYTF	TGCGCCAGCAGCTGGACAGGGTATGGCTACACCTTC
TRBV6-5	TRBJ1-2	TRBD1	once	CASSSRGRTGSYGYTF	TGTGCCAGCAGTTCGAGGGGTAGGACAGGATCCTATGGCTACACCTTC
TRBV24-1	TRBJ2-1	.	.	CATSDRGSSYNEQFF	TGTGCCACCAGTGATAGGGGGAGCTCCTACAATGAGCAGTTCTTC
TRBV6-5	TRBJ2-5	TRBD1	.	CASIDRGTKETQYF	TGTGCCAGCATCGACAGGGGAACGAAAGAGACCCAGTACTTC
TRBV4-2	TRBJ2-5	.	.	CASSLRGQETQYF	TGTGCCAGCAGCCTTAGGGGACAAGAGACCCAGTACTTC
TRBV5-1	TRBJ2-5	TRBD2	.	CASSPWTSGGASTQYF	TGCGCCAGCAGCCCTTGGACTAGCGGGGGGGCGTCGACCCAGTACTTC
TRBV7-3	TRBJ1-6	.	.	CASSLGAANSPLHF	TGTGCCAGCAGCTTAGGGGCAGCAAATTCACCCCTCCACTTT
TRBV5-4	TRBJ2-2	.	.	CASSLDLGGTGELFF	TGTGCCAGCAGCTTGGATCTGGGGGGAACCGGGGAGCTGTTTTTT
TRBV4-2	TRBJ1-4	.	.	CASSPLALMTDTTNEKLFF	TGTGCCAGCAGCCCGCTCGCTCTTATGACAGATACAACTAATGAAAAACTGTTTTTT
TRBV5-1	TRBJ1-2	TRBD1	.	CASSFRTGENGYTF	TGCGCCAGCAGCTTCCGGACAGGGGAGAATGGCTACACCTTC
TRBV7-9	TRBJ1-6	.	.	CASSSGSVRGSGSPLHF	TGTGCCAGCAGCTCCGGCTCAGTCAGGGGTAGTGGGTCACCCCTCCACTTT
TRBV5-5	TRBJ2-3	TRBD2	.	CASSQTREGGTQYF	TGTGCCAGCAGCCAAACTCGGGAGGGAGGTACGCAGTATTTT
TRBV4-3	TRBJ2-1	TRBD1	.	CASSQGGQVRGFRNEQFF	TGCGCCAGCAGCCAAGGAGGACAGGTCCGCGGATTTCGGAATGAGCAGTTCTTC
TRBV19	TRBJ1-5	TRBD1	once	CASTISETGVSNQPQHF	TGTGCCAGTACTATATCCGAGACAGGGGTTAGCAATCAGCCCCAGCATTTT
TRBV4-2	TRBJ1-2	TRBD1	few	CASSHTPTGGYGYTF	TGTGCCAGCAGCCATACGCCGACAGGGGGTTATGGCTACACCTTC
TRBV7-2	TRBJ2-7	.	.	CASSPTRRGSEQYF	TGTGCCAGCAGCCCCACCCGACGGGGAAGCGAGCAGTACTTC
TRBV19	TRBJ2-2	TRBD1	.	CASSRRAGGALGELFF	TGTGCCAGTAGCCGCCGTGCAGGGGGCGCTCTCGGGGAGCTGTTTTTT
TRBV19	TRBJ2-7	.	.	CASRSKQGRYEQYF	TGTGCCAGTAGGAGTAAACAGGGGAGGTACGAGCAGTACTTC
TRBV28	TRBJ1-1	.	.	CASSLGEGSITEAFF	TGTGCCAGCAGTTTAGGCGAGGGTTCAATCACTGAAGCTTTCTTT
TRBV10-1	TRBJ1-5	TRBD1	.	CASSVGDSSQSSNQPQHF	TGCGCCAGCAGTGTCGGGGACAGTTCTCAGAGCAGCAATCAGCCCCAGCATTTT
TRBV28	TRBJ2-7	TRBD2	.	CASRPGGINYEQYF	TGTGCCAGCAGGCCGGGGGGAATAAACTACGAGCAGTACTTC
TRBV28	TRBJ2-2	.	.	CASSPSLDLEGTGELFF	TGTGCCAGCAGTCCTTCCTTGGACCTCGAGGGCACCGGGGAGCTGTTTTTT
TRBV5-1	TRBJ2-1	TRBD2	.	CASSLALAGTYNEQFF	TGCGCCAGCAGCTTGGCACTAGCGGGGACCTACAATGAGCAGTTCTTC
TRBV24-1	TRBJ2-1	.	few	CATSPGGSYNEQFF	TGTGCCACCAGTCCCGGGGGCTCCTACAATGAGCAGTTCTTC
TRBV7-2	TRBJ1-5	TRBD1	.	CASSPRDRGYQPQHF	TGTGCCAGCAGCCCCCGGGACAGGGGATACCAGCCCCAGCATTTT
TRBV19	TRBJ2-2	.	.	CASSATNTGELFF	TGTGCCAGTAGTGCTACGAACACCGGGGAGCTGTTTTTT
TRBV30	TRBJ1-1	.	.	CAWSVLVAEAFF	TGTGCCTGGAGTGTACTTGTGGCTGAAGCTTTCTTT
TRBV6-5	TRBJ1-2	.	.	CASSSVSGYTF	TGTGCCAGCAGTTCGGTTTCGGGCTACACCTTC
TRBV24-1	TRBJ2-2	.	few	CATSPTANTGELFF	TGTGCCACCAGCCCGACAGCGAACACCGGGGAGCTGTTTTTT
TRBV19	TRBJ1-1	TRBD1	.	CASSITHRGTEAFF	TGTGCCAGTAGTATAACCCACAGGGGGACTGAAGCTTTCTTT
TRBV3-1/TRBV3-2	TRBJ2-2	.	.	CASSQERGGGDTGELFF	TGTGCCAGCAGCCAAGAAAGGGGTGGAGGGGACACCGGGGAGCTGTTTTTT
TRBV6-5	TRBJ2-7	TRBD1	.	CASSYAPGQGAYEQYF	TGTGCCAGCAGTTACGCCCCGGGACAGGGCGCCTACGAGCAGTACTTC
TRBV2	TRBJ1-1	TRBD1	.	CASSGQGSTEAFF	TGTGCCAGCAGTGGACAGGGGAGCACTGAAGCTTTCTTT
TRBV7-2	TRBJ1-4	TRBD1	.	CASSLGPDRGLLVEKLFF	TGTGCCAGCAGCTTAGGGCCGGACAGGGGGCTCCTCGTTGAAAAACTGTTTTTT
TRBV7-9	TRBJ2-5	.	once	CASSLREETQYF	TGTGCCAGCAGCTTGAGGGAAGAGACCCAGTACTTC
TRBV6-2/TRBV6-3	TRBJ2-6	.	.	CASSWARSGANVLTF	TGTGCCAGCAGTTGGGCCAGATCTGGGGCCAACGTCCTGACTTTC
TRBV2	TRBJ1-5	TRBD1	few	CASRKSTRQGGQPQHF	TGTGCCAGCAGAAAATCCACAAGACAGGGCGGTCAGCCCCAGCATTTT
TRBV7-2	TRBJ1-3	.	.	CASSSRQPAGGNTIYF	TGTGCCAGCAGCTCCCGACAGCCTGCAGGTGGAAACACCATATATTTT
TRBV18	TRBJ2-7	.	.	CASSPGGATYEQYF	TGTGCCAGCTCACCGGGGGGGGCGACCTACGAGCAGTACTTC
TRBV3-1/TRBV3-2	TRBJ1-1	TRBD1	.	CASSQAGGHAFF	TGTGCCAGCAGCCAAGCAGGGGGTCATGCTTTCTTT